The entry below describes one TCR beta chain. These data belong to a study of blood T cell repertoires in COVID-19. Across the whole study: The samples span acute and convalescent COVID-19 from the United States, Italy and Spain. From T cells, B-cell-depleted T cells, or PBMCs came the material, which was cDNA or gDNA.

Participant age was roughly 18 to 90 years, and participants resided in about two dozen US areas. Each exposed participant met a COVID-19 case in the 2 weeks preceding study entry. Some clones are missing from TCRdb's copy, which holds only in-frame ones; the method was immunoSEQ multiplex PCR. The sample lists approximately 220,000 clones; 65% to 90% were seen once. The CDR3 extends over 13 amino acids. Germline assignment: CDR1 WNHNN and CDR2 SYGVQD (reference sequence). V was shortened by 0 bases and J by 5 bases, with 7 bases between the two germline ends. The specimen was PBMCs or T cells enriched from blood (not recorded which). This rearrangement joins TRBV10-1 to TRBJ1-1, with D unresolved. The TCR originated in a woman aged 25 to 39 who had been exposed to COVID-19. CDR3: CASSESAGTEAFF. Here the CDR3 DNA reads TGCGCCAGCAGTGAGTCCGCGGGTACTGAAGCTTTCTTT.